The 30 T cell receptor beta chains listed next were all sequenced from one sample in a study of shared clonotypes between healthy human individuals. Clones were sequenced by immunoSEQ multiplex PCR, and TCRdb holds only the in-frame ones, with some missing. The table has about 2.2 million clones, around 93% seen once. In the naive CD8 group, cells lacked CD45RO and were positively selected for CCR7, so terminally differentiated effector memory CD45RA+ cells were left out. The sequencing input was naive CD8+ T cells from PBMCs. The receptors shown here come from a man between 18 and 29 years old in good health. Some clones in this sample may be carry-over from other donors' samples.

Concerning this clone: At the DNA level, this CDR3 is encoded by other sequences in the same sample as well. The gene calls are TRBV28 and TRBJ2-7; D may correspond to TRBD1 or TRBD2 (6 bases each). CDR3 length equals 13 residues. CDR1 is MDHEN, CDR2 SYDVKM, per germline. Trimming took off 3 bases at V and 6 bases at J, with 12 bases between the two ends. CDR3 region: CASSLGRGGEQYF. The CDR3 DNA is TGTGCCAGCAGTTTGGGCAGGGGAGGCGAGCAGTACTTC.

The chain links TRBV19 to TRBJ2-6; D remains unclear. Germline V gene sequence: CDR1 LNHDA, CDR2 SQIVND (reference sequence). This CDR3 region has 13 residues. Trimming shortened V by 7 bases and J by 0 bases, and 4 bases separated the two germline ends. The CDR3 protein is CASTNSGANVLTF. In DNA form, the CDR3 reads TGTGCCAGTACCAACTCTGGGGCCAACGTCCTGACTTTC. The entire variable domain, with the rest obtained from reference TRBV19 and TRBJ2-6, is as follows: DGGITQSPKYLFRKEGQNVTLSCEQNLNHDAMYWYRQDPGQGLRLIYYSQIVNDFQKGDIAEGYSVSREKKESFPLTVTSAQKNPTAFYLCASTNSGANVLTFGAGSRLTVL.

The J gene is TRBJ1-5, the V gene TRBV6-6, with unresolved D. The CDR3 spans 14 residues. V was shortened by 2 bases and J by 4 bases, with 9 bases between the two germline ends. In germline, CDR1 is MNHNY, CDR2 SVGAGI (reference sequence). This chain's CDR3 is CASSYELLNQPQHF. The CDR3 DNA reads TGTGCCAGCAGTTACGAGTTGTTAAATCAGCCCCAGCATTTT.

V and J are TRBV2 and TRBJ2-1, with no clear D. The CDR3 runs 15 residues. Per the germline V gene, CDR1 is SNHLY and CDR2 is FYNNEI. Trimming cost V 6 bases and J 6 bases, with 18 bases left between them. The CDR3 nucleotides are TGTGCCAGCAGGGTTGACACCTCGTGGGGCAATGAGCAGTTCTTC. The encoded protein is CASRVDTSWGNEQFF.

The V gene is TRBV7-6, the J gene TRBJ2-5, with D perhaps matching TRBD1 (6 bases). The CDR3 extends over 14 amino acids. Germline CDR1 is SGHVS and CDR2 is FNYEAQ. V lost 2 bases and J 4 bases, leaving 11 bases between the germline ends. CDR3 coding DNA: TGTGCCAGCAGCTTACAGGGGCTGGTAGAGACCCAGTACTTC. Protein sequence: CASSLQGLVETQYF.

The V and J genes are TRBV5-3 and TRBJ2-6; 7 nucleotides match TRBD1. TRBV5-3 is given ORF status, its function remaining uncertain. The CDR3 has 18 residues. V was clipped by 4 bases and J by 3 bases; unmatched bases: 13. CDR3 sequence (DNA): TGTGCCAGAAGCCACGACAGGGTGGCGGTTGGTGGGGCCAACGTCCTGACTTTC. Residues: CARSHDRVAVGGANVLTF.

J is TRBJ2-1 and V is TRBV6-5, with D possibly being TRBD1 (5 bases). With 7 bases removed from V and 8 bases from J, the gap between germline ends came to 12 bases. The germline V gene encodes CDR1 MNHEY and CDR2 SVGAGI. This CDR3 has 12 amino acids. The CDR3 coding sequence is TGTGCCAGCATGGGCTCAGGGCATGAGCAGTTCTTC. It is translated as CASMGSGHEQFF.

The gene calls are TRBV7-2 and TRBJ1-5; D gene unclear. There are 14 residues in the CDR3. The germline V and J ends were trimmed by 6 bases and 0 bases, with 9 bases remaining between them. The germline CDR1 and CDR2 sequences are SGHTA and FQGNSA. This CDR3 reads CASSVLYSNQPQHF. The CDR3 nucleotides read TGTGCCAGCAGTGTCCTTTATAGCAATCAGCCCCAGCATTTT.

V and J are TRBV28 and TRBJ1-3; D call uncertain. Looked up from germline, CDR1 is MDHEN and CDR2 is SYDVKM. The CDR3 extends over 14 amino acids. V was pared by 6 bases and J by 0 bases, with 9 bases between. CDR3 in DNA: TGTGCCAGCAGCCAACCTCTCTCTGGAAACACCATATATTTT. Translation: CASSQPLSGNTIYF. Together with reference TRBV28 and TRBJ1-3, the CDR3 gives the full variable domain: DVKVTQSSRYLVKRTGEKVFLECVQDMDHENMFWYRQDPGLGLRLIYFSYDVKMKEKGDIPEGYSVSREKKERFSLILESASTNQTSMYLCASSQPLSGNTIYFGEGSWLTVV.

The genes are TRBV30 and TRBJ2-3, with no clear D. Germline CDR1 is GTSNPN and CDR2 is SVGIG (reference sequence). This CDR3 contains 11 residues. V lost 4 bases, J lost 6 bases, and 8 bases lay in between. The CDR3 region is CAWTLPDTQYF. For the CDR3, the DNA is TGTGCCTGGACCCTCCCCGATACGCAGTATTTT.

This chain's CDR3 is CASSTRGSGRAGADTQYF. CDR3 bases: TGTGCCAGCAGTACCCGGGGTAGCGGGAGGGCCGGGGCAGATACGCAGTATTTT. The rearrangement joins TRBV27 to TRBJ2-3; the match to TRBD2 covers 11 bases. The CDR3 spans 18 residues. CDR1 and CDR2 (germline): MNHEY, SMNVEV (reference sequence). J gave up 4 bases and V 5 bases, and 14 bases lay outside the gene matches.

DNA of the CDR3: TGTGCCAGCAGCTCCGGTGGAAACTACAATGAGCAGTTCTTC. Translation gives CASSSGGNYNEQFF. The chain recombines TRBV7-9 with TRBJ2-1; D uncertain. The CDR3 runs 14 residues. Germline loops: CDR1 SEHNR, CDR2 FQNEAQ (reference sequence). Trimming took 4 bases from V and 3 from J, leaving 10 bases between them.

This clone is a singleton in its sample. The CDR3 DNA follows: TGTGCCAGCAGTTTAGGGGCTGCAGGGAGCTACGAGCAGTACTTC. Translation: CASSLGAAGSYEQYF. The V and J genes are TRBV27 and TRBJ2-7; the D call may be TRBD1 or TRBD2 (5 bases each). With 2 bases removed from V and 3 bases from J, the gap between germline ends came to 14 bases. CDR1 and CDR2 from the germline V gene are MNHEY and SMNVEV (reference sequence). CDR3 length: 15 amino acids.

DNA of the CDR3: TGTGCCAGCAGTTTAAGTCTCCGGGACCGAGCGAACACCGGGGAGCTGTTTTTT. Amino acids: CASSLSLRDRANTGELFF. The chain combines TRBV27 with TRBJ2-2; D may match TRBD1 or TRBD2 (5 bases each). There are 18 residues in the CDR3. From germline, CDR1 is MNHEY and CDR2 SMNVEV (reference sequence). Trimming stripped 2 bases from V and 0 bases from J, with 16 bases between.

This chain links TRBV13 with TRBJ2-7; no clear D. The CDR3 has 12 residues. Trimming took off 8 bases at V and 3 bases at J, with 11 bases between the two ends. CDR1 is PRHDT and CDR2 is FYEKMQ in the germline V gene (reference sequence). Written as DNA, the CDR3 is TGTGCCAGCGGGCTAGGGATCTACGAGCAGTACTTC. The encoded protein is CASGLGIYEQYF.

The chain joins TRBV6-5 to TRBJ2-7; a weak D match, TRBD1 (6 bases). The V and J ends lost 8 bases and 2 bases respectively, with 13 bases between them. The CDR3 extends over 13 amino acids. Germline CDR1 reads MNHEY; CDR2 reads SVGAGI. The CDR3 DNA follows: TGTGCCAGCGCCTGGGGGCCTCCCTACGAGCAGTACTTC. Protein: CASAWGPPYEQYF.

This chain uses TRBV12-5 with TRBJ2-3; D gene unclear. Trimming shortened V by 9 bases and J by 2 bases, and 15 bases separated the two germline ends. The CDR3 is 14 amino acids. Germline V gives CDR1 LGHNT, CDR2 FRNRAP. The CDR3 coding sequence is TGTGCTAGCAGCCTGACGGAGAACACAGATACGCAGTATTTT. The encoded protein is CASSLTENTDTQYF.

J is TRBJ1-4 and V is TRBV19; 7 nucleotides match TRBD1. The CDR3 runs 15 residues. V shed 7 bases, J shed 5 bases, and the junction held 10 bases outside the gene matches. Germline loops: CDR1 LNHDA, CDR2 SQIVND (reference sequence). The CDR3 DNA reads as TGTGCCAGTATTCCCCCGGGACAGTCGAATGAAAAACTGTTTTTT. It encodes CASIPPGQSNEKLFF.

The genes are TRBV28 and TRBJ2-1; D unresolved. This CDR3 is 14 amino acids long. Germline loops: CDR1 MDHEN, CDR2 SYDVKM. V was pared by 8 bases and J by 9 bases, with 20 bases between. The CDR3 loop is CASHSLVVGGEQFF. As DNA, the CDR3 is TGTGCCAGCCACTCCTTGGTAGTCGGTGGTGAGCAGTTCTTC.

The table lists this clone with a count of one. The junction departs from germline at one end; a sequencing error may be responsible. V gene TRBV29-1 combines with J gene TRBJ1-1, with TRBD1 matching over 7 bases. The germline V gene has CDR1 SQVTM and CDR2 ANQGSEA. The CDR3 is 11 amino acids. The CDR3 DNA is TGCAGCGGTGTGATAGGACAGGAGAGGATCTTT. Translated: CSGVIGQERIF.

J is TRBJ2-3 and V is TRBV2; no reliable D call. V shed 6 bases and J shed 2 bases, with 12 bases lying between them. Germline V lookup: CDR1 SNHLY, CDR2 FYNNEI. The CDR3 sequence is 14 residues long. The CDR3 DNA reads TGTGCCAGCAGCCCCATGGCAAACACAGATACGCAGTATTTT. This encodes CASSPMANTDTQYF.

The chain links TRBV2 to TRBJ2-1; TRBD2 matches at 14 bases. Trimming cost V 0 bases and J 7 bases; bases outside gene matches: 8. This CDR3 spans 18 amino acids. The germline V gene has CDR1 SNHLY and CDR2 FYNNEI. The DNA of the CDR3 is TGTGCCAGCAGTGAAGCAAGACTAGCGGGAGGGCGTCGTAATGAGCAGTTCTTC. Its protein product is CASSEARLAGGRRNEQFF.

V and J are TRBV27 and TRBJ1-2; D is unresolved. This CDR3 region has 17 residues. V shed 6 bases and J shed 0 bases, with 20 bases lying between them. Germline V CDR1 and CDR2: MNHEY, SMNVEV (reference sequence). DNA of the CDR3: TGTGCCAGCAGCCGCTATCACGTCGACGGCGCTAACTATGGCTACACCTTC. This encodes CASSRYHVDGANYGYTF.

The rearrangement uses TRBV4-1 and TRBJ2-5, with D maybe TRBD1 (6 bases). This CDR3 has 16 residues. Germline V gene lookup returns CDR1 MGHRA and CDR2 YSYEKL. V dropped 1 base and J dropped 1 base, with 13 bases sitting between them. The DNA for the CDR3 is TGCGCCAGCAGCCAAGCGACAGGCAATCTCCAAGAGACCCAGTACTTC. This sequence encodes CASSQATGNLQETQYF.

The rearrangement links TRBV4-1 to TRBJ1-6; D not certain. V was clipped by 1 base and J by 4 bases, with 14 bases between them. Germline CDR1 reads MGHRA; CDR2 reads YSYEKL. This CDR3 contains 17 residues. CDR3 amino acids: CASSQGSSRKYNSPLHF. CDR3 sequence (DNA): TGCGCCAGCAGCCAAGGTAGTAGCAGGAAGTATAATTCACCCCTCCACTTT.

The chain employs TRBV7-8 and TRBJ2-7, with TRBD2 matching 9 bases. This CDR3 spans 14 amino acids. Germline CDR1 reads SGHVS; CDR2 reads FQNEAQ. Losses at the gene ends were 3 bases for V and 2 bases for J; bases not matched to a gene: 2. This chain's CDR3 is CASSFGTSPYEQYF. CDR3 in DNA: TGTGCCAGCAGCTTTGGGACTAGCCCCTACGAGCAGTACTTC.

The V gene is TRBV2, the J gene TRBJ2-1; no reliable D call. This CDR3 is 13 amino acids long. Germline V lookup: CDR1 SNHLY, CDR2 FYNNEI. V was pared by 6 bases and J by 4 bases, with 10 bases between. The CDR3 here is CASRDLKYNEQFF. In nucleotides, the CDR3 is TGTGCCAGCAGGGACCTCAAGTACAATGAGCAGTTCTTC.

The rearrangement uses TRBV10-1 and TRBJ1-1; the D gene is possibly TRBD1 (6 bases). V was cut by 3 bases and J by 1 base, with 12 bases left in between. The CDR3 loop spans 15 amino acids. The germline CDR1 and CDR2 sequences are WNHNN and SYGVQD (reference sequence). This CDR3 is CASSEDRTENTEAFF. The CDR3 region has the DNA TGCGCCAGCAGTGAAGATAGGACAGAGAACACTGAAGCTTTCTTT.

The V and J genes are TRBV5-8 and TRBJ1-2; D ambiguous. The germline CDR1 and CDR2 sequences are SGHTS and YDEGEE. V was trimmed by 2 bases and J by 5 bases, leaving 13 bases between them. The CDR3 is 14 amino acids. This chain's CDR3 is CASSFIRQIYGYTF. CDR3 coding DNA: TGTGCCAGCAGCTTCATACGACAAATATATGGCTACACCTTC.

The CDR3 DNA is TGTGCCAGCAGTTATACTAGCGGGTTAATCGAGCAGTACTTC. Protein: CASSYTSGLIEQYF. The chain joins TRBV6-5 to TRBJ2-7; 9 bases fit TRBD2. Trimming removed 3 bases from V and 6 bases from J; junction bases left unmatched: 6. Germline assignment: CDR1 MNHEY and CDR2 SVGAGI. The CDR3 is 14 residues long.